The rows below give T cell receptor beta chains drawn from one sample of a study of T cells in Graves' hyperthyroidism and ophthalmopathy. Using its own MiXCR run on the multiplex PCR reads, TCRdb lists one record per CDR3 protein. Here the sample spans around 580,000 distinct CDR3 sequences, over 15% being singletons. Sequenced input: blood. Receptor source: a woman between 18 and 29 years old with Graves' hyperthyroidism. Each CDR3 is given without its conserved first and last residue. A D gene is named only where the DNA matches it firmly. The size of a clone is reported for some rows only, either as once, few or many, or as a class for expanded clones.

CDR3aa	abundance	v_gene	j_gene	d_gene
ASSWARRGIDTGELF	many	TRBV7-9	TRBJ2-2	NA
SARDMEVTEINEQF	NA	TRBV20-1	TRBJ2-1	NA
ASSHRPLPQNEQF	many	TRBV6-1	TRBJ2-1	NA
ASSSQGVGDEQY	NA	TRBV11-3	TRBJ2-7	TRBD1
SVERQILRTTSTDTQY	few	TRBV29-1	TRBJ2-3	NA
ASSQDPVNQPQH	NA	TRBV4-1	TRBJ1-5	NA
ATSREQAQETQY	few	TRBV6-2/TRBV6-3	TRBJ2-5	NA
ASSHGSGRGGETQY	few	TRBV4-2	TRBJ2-5	TRBD2
ASSFGAGGVKTQY	many	TRBV27	TRBJ2-5	TRBD1
ASSSRNWGADTQY	many	TRBV11-2	TRBJ2-3	NA
ASSGQYVNQPQH	many	TRBV2	TRBJ1-5	TRBD1
AISESYTYSYEQY	NA	TRBV10-3	TRBJ2-7	NA
ASSPLAGGGETQY	NA	TRBV11-1	TRBJ2-5	TRBD2
ASSQEVGQGSGELF	NA	TRBV3-1	TRBJ2-2	TRBD1
ASSQERLAGSESYEQY	many	TRBV4-1	TRBJ2-7	TRBD2
ASIAGDEQY	many	TRBV6-1	TRBJ2-7	TRBD2
ASNREGKSPLH	many	TRBV27	TRBJ1-6	NA
ASSWFVAGGGDEQY	NA	TRBV5-4	TRBJ2-7	TRBD2
ASSLDRNTGELF	many	TRBV11-2	TRBJ2-2	NA
ASSTPGVGEQF	few	TRBV27	TRBJ2-1	NA
ASSSGHLMSEQF	many	TRBV27	TRBJ2-1	NA
ASSLFWGKELSSYNEQF	many	TRBV11-2	TRBJ2-1	NA
ASSFRERYEQY	NA	TRBV28	TRBJ2-7	NA
ASSLLGTVLF	few	TRBV27	TRBJ2-2	TRBD1
ASSGAGTGGKRTGYT	few	TRBV5-1	TRBJ1-2	TRBD1
ASSPDRVLLGKNIQY	few	TRBV2	TRBJ2-4	TRBD1
ASSSRPGPSYEQY	NA	TRBV9	TRBJ2-7	NA
ASSLAWSGGASGELF	many	TRBV7-6	TRBJ2-2	TRBD2
SATPRGSCGYT	NA	TRBV20-1	TRBJ1-2	NA
ASSGRDRGPYGYT	many	TRBV5-1	TRBJ1-2	TRBD1
ASSQDLRTDTQY	many	TRBV3-1	TRBJ2-3	NA
ASSYSSDWGPTDTQY	few	TRBV6-8	TRBJ2-3	NA
ASSFGQGPEKLF	NA	TRBV11-2	TRBJ1-4	NA
ASSDYRARQETQY	NA	TRBV5-6	TRBJ2-5	NA
ASSQGPGQGNNEQF	NA	TRBV28	TRBJ2-1	TRBD1
ASSQDLGEQETQY	many	TRBV3-1	TRBJ2-5	NA
ASSSLLAGGQETQY	NA	TRBV27	TRBJ2-5	TRBD2
ASSKRDVYGYT	NA	TRBV19	TRBJ1-2	NA